This entry features one T cell receptor beta chain sequence. TCRdb recomputed calls from the 5' RACE reads with MiXCR, one row per CDR3 protein. This table has some 350,000 distinct CDR3 sequences, about 15% appearing once. This entry belongs to a study of T-cell memory formation after mild COVID-19. The sequenced sample consisted of PBMCs or a T cell subset sorted from them (not recorded which). The source of this sequence is a man aged 18 to 30 who had mild COVID-19 (a few samples of this study predate the infection). Cell type and time point are not known.

DNA for the CDR3: TGTGCCAGCATAGGAGGGGCCTACGAAGAGACCCAGTACTTC. It codes for CASIGGAYEETQYF. The V and J genes are TRBV28 and TRBJ2-5, with a possible D match to TRBD2 (6 bases). Trimming removed 7 bases at V and 3 bases at J, with 15 bases between. Germline CDR1 is MDHEN and CDR2 is SYDVKM. The length of the CDR3 is 14 residues.